Listed below are T cell receptor beta chains from one sample, sequenced in a study of regulatory and conventional T cells in RAG deficiency. The protocol was immunoSEQ multiplex PCR, while the TCRdb copy is restricted to in-frame clones and leaves out a portion. The table includes over 9,500 clones, roughly 93% detected once. These data were likewise used in another study, on regulatory T cells.

Material: CD4+ effector T cells sorted from blood. These receptors were collected from a human donor in good health. The CDR3 runs from the conserved cysteine through the conserved F or W. A D gene is named only where the DNA matches it firmly. Expanded clones get a size class; other rows say once, few or many, or leave the size out.

clone_size,v_call,j_call,d_call,cdr3_aa,cdr3_nt
-,TRBV7-3,TRBJ2-1,TRBD2,CASSPAGLAGGLGEQFF,TGTGCCAGCAGCCCGGCGGGACTAGCGGGAGGACTCGGTGAGCAGTTCTTC
-,TRBV10-2,TRBJ1-3,TRBD1,CASRDRGSGNTIYF,TGCGCCAGCAGGGACAGGGGCTCTGGAAACACCATATATTTT
few,TRBV9,TRBJ2-3,TRBD1,CASSVEAGQGAIDTQYF,TGTGCCAGCAGCGTAGAGGCGGGACAGGGGGCTATAGATACGCAGTATTTT
-,TRBV5-1,TRBJ1-1,-,CASSLRQGANTEAFF,TGCGCCAGCAGCCTGAGGCAGGGAGCCAACACTGAAGCTTTCTTT
-,TRBV4-1,TRBJ2-1,TRBD1,CASSQGQGSYNEQFF,TGCGCCAGCAGCCAGGGACAGGGCTCCTACAATGAGCAGTTCTTC
once,TRBV7-9,TRBJ2-1,-,CASSLGQAYNEQFF,TGTGCCAGCAGCTTAGGACAGGCCTACAATGAGCAGTTCTTC
-,TRBV30,TRBJ2-1,-,CAWSVQSSSYNEQFF,TGTGCCTGGAGTGTACAATCGAGCTCCTACAATGAGCAGTTCTTC
-,TRBV4-1,TRBJ1-1,-,CASSQVDLISYTEAFF,TGCGCCAGCAGCCAAGTGGACCTCATATCCTACACTGAAGCTTTCTTT
once,TRBV5-4,TRBJ1-2,-,CASSLSGNYGYTF,TGTGCCAGCAGCTTGTCAGGGAACTATGGCTACACCTTC
once,TRBV5-1,TRBJ2-3,TRBD2,CASSPPTSGGTDTQYF,TGCGCCAGCAGCCCTCCGACTAGCGGGGGCACAGATACGCAGTATTTT
-,TRBV19,TRBJ2-7,-,CASSTGISPYEQYF,TGTGCCAGTAGTACCGGGATCTCCCCCTACGAGCAGTACTTC
-,TRBV29-1,TRBJ2-3,-,CSVGGPTDTQYF,TGCAGCGTCGGGGGTCCCACAGATACGCAGTATTTT
-,TRBV5-4,TRBJ2-7,-,CASSQLGLNYEQYF,TGTGCCAGCAGTCAGTTGGGACTTAACTACGAGCAGTACTTC
-,TRBV23-1,TRBJ1-2,-,CASSRVGPYYGYTF,TGCGCCAGCAGTCGGGTGGGGCCGTACTATGGCTACACCTTC
once,TRBV10-3,TRBJ1-1,-,CAGRVKADTEAFF,TGTGCCGGCCGAGTCAAGGCCGACACTGAAGCTTTCTTT
-,TRBV7-7,TRBJ1-4,-,CASSLVGGINEKLFF,TGTGCTAGCAGCTTAGTGGGCGGAATTAATGAAAAACTGTTTTTT
-,TRBV4-1,TRBJ2-1,TRBD2,CASSQDPASGRANEQFF,TGCGCCAGCAGCCAGGACCCAGCTAGCGGGAGGGCCAATGAGCAGTTCTTC
-,TRBV2,TRBJ2-1,-,CASRQYNEQFF,TGTGCCAGCAGACAGTACAATGAGCAGTTCTTC
-,TRBV14,TRBJ2-7,-,CASSRGSGPSYEQYF,TGTGCCAGCAGCCGGGGGTCAGGCCCCTCCTACGAGCAGTACTTC
once,TRBV6-1,TRBJ1-2,TRBD1,CASSDRGRGATNYGYTF,TGTGCCAGCAGTGATCGTGGCAGGGGGGCTACTAACTATGGCTACACCTTC
-,TRBV9,TRBJ2-1,TRBD1,CASSVEGQGWGEQFF,TGTGCCAGCAGCGTAGAGGGACAGGGATGGGGTGAGCAGTTCTTC
-,TRBV2,TRBJ2-3,-,CASSSGTDTQYF,TGTGCCAGCAGCTCGGGCACAGATACGCAGTATTTT
-,TRBV7-3,TRBJ2-1,-,CASSLMKTRYHEQFF,TGTGCCAGCAGCTTAATGAAGACTAGATACCATGAGCAGTTCTTC
-,TRBV6-1,TRBJ1-5,-,CASSPDRSNQPQHF,TGTGCCAGCAGTCCGGACAGAAGCAATCAGCCCCAGCATTTT
-,TRBV4-2,TRBJ1-2,TRBD1,CASSPGQGNYGYTF,TGTGCCAGCAGCCCGGGACAGGGTAACTATGGCTACACCTTC
-,TRBV5-4,TRBJ2-3,-,CASSLNQNTQYF,TGTGCCAGCAGCTTGAACCAAAATACGCAGTATTTT
-,TRBV7-3,TRBJ2-1,-,CASSPTPGETNEQFF,TGTGCCAGCAGCCCCACCCCCGGCGAGACGAATGAGCAGTTCTTC
-,TRBV19,TRBJ1-5,-,CASSIDPTSPSNQPQHF,TGTGCCAGTAGTATAGATCCCACCAGCCCTAGCAATCAGCCCCAGCATTTT
-,TRBV6-5,TRBJ1-1,TRBD1,CASSGQARNTEAFF,TGTGCCAGCAGTGGACAGGCAAGGAACACTGAAGCTTTCTTT
-,TRBV9,TRBJ1-1,TRBD1,CASSPRGSRTEAFF,TGTGCCAGCAGCCCCAGGGGGAGTAGAACTGAAGCTTTCTTT
-,TRBV2,TRBJ2-5,-,CASSERKILQETQYF,TGTGCCAGCAGTGAGAGGAAGATACTCCAAGAGACCCAGTACTTC
-,TRBV5-1,TRBJ2-1,TRBD2,CASSRTSGTYNEQFF,TGCGCCAGCAGCCGGACTAGCGGAACTTACAATGAGCAGTTCTTC
-,TRBV9,TRBJ2-1,TRBD2,CASSVELAGGSYNEQFF,TGTGCCAGCAGCGTAGAACTAGCGGGGGGCTCCTACAATGAGCAGTTCTTC
-,TRBV27,TRBJ1-2,TRBD1,CASTLLRQGGSYGYTF,TGTGCCAGCACCCTTCTGAGACAGGGGGGTTCCTATGGCTACACCTTC
-,TRBV5-5,TRBJ2-6,-,CASSIAVSGANVLTF,TGTGCCAGCAGCATAGCCGTATCTGGGGCCAACGTCCTGACTTTC
-,TRBV7-9,TRBJ1-1,-,CASSPSGRGRTEAFF,TGTGCCAGCAGCCCCAGCGGCAGGGGTCGGACTGAAGCTTTCTTT
-,TRBV6-1,TRBJ1-5,TRBD1,CASSGPGQGYNQPQHF,TGTGCCAGCAGTGGTCCGGGACAGGGCTACAATCAGCCCCAGCATTTT
-,TRBV6-1,TRBJ2-7,TRBD1,CASSAGTGFPQPIF,TGTGCCAGCAGTGCCGGGACAGGCTTCCCGCAACCGATCTTC
-,TRBV2,TRBJ2-6,-,CASSAAASGANVLTF,TGTGCCAGCAGTGCGGCAGCCTCTGGGGCCAACGTCCTGACTTTC
-,TRBV25-1,TRBJ1-4,TRBD1,CASSEDMRQGIGNEKLFF,TGTGCCAGCAGTGAAGATATGAGACAGGGTATCGGTAATGAAAAACTGTTTTTT
-,TRBV6-1,TRBJ1-1,TRBD1,CASSEVNRGRIF,TGTGCCAGCAGTGAAGTAAACAGGGGGCGCATCTTT
-,TRBV11-2,TRBJ1-1,-,CASSLALGTEAFF,TGTGCCAGCAGCTTAGCTCTCGGCACTGAAGCTTTCTTT
-,TRBV10-1,TRBJ2-7,-,CASSESRAQVHEQYF,TGCGCCAGCAGTGAGTCTAGGGCCCAGGTCCACGAGCAGTACTTC
-,TRBV30,TRBJ2-1,-,CAWKGFYNEQFF,TGTGCCTGGAAGGGATTTTACAATGAGCAGTTCTTC
-,TRBV7-2,TRBJ1-2,-,CASSPQGYNGYTF,TGTGCCAGCAGCCCCCAGGGGTATAATGGCTACACCTTC
-,TRBV2,TRBJ2-2,TRBD2,CASRRSGGSPGELFF,TGTGCCAGCAGAAGGAGCGGGGGGTCTCCCGGGGAGCTGTTTTTT